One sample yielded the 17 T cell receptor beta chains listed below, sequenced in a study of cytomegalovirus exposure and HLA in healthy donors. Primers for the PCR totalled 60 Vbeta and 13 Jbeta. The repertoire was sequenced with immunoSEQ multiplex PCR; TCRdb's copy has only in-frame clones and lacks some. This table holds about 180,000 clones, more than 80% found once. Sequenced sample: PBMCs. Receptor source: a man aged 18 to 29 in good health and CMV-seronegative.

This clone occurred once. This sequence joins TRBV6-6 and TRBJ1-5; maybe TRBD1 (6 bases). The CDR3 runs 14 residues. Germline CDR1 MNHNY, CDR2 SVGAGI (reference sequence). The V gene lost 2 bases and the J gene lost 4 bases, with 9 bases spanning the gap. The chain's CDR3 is CASSYTTGNQPQHF. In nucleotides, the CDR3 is TGTGCCAGCAGTTACACAACAGGGAATCAGCCCCAGCATTTT.

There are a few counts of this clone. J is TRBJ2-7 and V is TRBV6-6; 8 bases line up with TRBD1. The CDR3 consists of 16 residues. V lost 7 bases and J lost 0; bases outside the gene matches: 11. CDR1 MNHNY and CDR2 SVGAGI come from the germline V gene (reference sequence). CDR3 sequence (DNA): TGTGCCAGCAAACTACACGACAGGGGATACTCCTACGAGCAGTACTTC. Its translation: CASKLHDRGYSYEQYF.

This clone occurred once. DNA for the CDR3: TGTGCCTGGAGTGCGCCCGGACAGGGGGCTATTGAGCAGTTCTTC. This gives the protein CAWSAPGQGAIEQFF. The chain carries TRBV30 and TRBJ2-1; 11 nucleotides align to TRBD1. The CDR3 contains 15 residues. The germline V gene has CDR1 GTSNPN and CDR2 SVGIG (reference sequence). After removal of 1 base from V and 9 bases from J, the junction contained 8 bases not matched to a gene.

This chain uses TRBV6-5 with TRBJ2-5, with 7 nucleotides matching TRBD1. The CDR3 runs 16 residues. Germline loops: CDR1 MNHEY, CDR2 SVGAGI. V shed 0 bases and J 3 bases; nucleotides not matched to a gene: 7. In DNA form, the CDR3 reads TGTGCCAGCAGTTACTCGAGGGACAGTCTTAAAGAGACCCAGTACTTC. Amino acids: CASSYSRDSLKETQYF.

CDR3 sequence reads: CASSGGESYGYTF. As DNA, the CDR3 is TGTGCCAGCAGCGGGGGGGAGAGCTATGGCTACACCTTC. This chain uses TRBV5-4 with TRBJ1-2, with a possible D match to TRBD1 (5 bases). Germline CDR1 and CDR2: SGHNT and YYREEE (reference sequence). CDR3 length equals 13 residues. V was cut by 4 bases and J by 4 bases, with 11 bases left in between. Full variable domain (remainder filled in from reference TRBV5-4 and TRBJ1-2): ETGVTQSPTHLIKTRGQQVTLRCSSQSGHNTVSWYQQALGQGPQFIFQYYREEENGRGNFPPRFSGLQFPNYSSELNVNALELDDSALYLCASSGGESYGYTFGSGTRLTVV.

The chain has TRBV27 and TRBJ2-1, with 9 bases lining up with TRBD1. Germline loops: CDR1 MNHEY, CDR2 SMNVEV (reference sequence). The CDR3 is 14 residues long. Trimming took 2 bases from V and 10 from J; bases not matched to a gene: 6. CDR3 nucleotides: TGTGCCAGCAGTTTAGACAGGGGGGAGTGGGAGCAGTTCTTC. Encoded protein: CASSLDRGEWEQFF.

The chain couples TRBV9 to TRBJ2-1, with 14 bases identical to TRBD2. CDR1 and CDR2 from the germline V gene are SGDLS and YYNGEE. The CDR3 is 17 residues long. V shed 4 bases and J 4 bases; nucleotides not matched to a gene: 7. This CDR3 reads CASSPGTSGGPYNEQFF. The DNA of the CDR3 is TGTGCCAGCAGCCCTGGGACTAGCGGGGGCCCGTACAATGAGCAGTTCTTC.

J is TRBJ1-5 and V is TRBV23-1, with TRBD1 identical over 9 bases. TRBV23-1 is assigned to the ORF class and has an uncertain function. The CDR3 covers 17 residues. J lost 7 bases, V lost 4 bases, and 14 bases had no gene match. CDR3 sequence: CASSPLKVQGARQPQHF. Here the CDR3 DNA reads TGCGCCAGCAGTCCCCTAAAGGTACAGGGGGCGCGCCAGCCCCAGCATTTT.

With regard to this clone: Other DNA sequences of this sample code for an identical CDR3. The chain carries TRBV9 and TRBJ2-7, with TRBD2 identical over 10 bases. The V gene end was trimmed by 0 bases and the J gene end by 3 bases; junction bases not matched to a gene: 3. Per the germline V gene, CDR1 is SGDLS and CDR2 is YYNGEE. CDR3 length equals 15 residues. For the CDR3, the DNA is TGTGCCAGCAGCGTAGACCCTAGCGGGAGCTACGAGCAGTACTTC. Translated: CASSVDPSGSYEQYF.

The CDR3: CASTLMGGEGETQYF. The CDR3, as DNA: TGTGCCAGCACTTTGATGGGAGGGGAGGGTGAGACCCAGTACTTC. The rearrangement uses TRBV6-1 and TRBJ2-5; 7 positions agree with TRBD2. Germline assignment: CDR1 MNHNS and CDR2 SASEGT. V was pared by 7 bases and J by 5 bases, with 13 bases of the junction left unmatched. This CDR3 contains 15 residues.

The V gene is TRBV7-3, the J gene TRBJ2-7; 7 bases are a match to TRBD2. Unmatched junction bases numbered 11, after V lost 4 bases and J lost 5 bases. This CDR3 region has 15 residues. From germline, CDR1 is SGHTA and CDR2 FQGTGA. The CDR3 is CASSWGGTLANEQYF. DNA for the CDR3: TGTGCCAGCAGCTGGGGGGGGACCCTCGCTAACGAGCAGTACTTC.

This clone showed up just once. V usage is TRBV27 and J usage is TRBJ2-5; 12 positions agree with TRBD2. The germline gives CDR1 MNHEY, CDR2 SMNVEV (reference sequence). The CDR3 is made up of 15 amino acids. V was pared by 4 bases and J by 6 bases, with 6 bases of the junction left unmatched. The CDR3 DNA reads TGTGCCAGCAGTTCTAGCGGGGGGGCCCCGCAGACCCAGTACTTC. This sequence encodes CASSSSGGAPQTQYF.

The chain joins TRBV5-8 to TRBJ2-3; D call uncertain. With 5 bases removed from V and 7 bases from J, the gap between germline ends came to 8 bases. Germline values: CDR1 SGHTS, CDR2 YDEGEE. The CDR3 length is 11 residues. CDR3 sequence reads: CASRGQNTQYF. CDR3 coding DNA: TGTGCCAGCAGGGGCCAGAATACGCAGTATTTT.

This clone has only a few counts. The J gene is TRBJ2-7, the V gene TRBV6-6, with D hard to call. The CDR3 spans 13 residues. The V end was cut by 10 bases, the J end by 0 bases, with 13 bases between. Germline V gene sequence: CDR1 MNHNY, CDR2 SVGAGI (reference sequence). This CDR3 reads CATRPVISYEQYF. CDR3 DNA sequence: TGTGCCACGCGCCCGGTCATCTCCTACGAGCAGTACTTC.

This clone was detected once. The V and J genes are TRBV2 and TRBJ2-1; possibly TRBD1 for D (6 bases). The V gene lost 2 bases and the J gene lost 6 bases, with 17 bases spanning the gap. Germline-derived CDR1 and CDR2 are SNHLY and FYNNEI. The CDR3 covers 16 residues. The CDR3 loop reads CASSEMSGVRINEQFF. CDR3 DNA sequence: TGTGCCAGCAGTGAAATGTCAGGGGTTAGGATCAATGAGCAGTTCTTC.

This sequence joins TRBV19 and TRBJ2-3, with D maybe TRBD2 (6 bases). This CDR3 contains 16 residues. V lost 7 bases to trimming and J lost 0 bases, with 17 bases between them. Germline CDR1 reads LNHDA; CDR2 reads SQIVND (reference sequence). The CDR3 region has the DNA TGTGCCAGTAACCGGGACTCTGATACTAGCACAGATACGCAGTATTTT. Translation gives CASNRDSDTSTDTQYF.

The CDR3 loop is CASSEQLTDTQYF. The CDR3 region has the DNA TGTGCCAGCAGTGAACAGTTGACAGATACGCAGTATTTT. The chain couples TRBV6-1 to TRBJ2-3, with D hard to call. The germline CDR1 and CDR2 sequences are MNHNS and SASEGT. V was pared by 2 bases and J by 3 bases, with 6 bases between. CDR3 size: 13 residues.